This T cell receptor (beta chain) stems from a study of a mutant IDH1 vaccine in newly diagnosed glioma. Study at large: Most patients had received both radiotherapy and temozolomide, the prior options being radiotherapy, temozolomide, or both.

The sample holds one count of this clone. Its target is not known. Profiling relied on immunoSEQ multiplex PCR, and the TCRdb table lists in-frame clones only, not all of them. Of roughly 99,000 clones listed, roughly 90% were seen once; the top ten hold around 0.6%. Germline loops: CDR1 MNHEY, CDR2 SMNVEV (reference sequence). V shed 5 bases, J shed 2 bases, and the junction held 7 bases outside the gene matches. This CDR3 is 16 amino acids long. The time point is: baseline, week 1 (first vaccination visit). Stated treatment: pre-vaccination baseline after standard-of-care therapy. The study's findings and limits: Most patients, 85% to 95%, showed vaccine-induced immune responses.

The V and J genes are TRBV27 and TRBJ2-2; 8 nucleotides line up with TRBD2. The sequencing here drew on PBMCs, taken from a glioma patient treated with radiotherapy, temozolomide or both. The TCR originated in a woman aged 50 to 60 with glioma. CDR3 amino acids: CASSKTSGVNTGELFF. CDR3 nucleotide sequence: TGTGCCAGCAGTAAAACTAGCGGAGTCAACACCGGGGAGCTGTTTTTT.